This T cell receptor beta chain was captured by sequencing in a study of blood T cell repertoires in COVID-19. The overall study: The United States, Italy and Spain provided the acute and convalescent COVID-19 samples. Sources were T cells, B-cell-depleted T cells, or PBMCs; the material itself was cDNA or gDNA.

This clone was observed a single time. Original processing methods: Reference gene primer amplification yielded estimated nucleated cell counts. Libraries were prepared by immunoSEQ multiplex PCR; TCRdb keeps only in-frame clonotypes and omits some of them. The DNA was the basis for D and trimming; V, J and clone size are from that table. The sample consists of 20,000 or so clones, more than 90% of them appearing once. The material sequenced was peripheral blood. The clonotype was recovered from a woman aged 65 to 85 with active COVID-19.

This chain's CDR3 is CATGWAGGFRGNTIYF. As DNA, the CDR3 is TGTGCCACTGGGTGGGCAGGGGGCTTTCGTGGAAACACCATATATTTT. The rearrangement links TRBV28 to TRBJ1-3; 8 bases align to TRBD1. This CDR3 is built from 16 residues. Looked up from germline, CDR1 is MDHEN and CDR2 is SYDVKM. V trimming: 10 bases; J trimming: 3 bases; junction bases outside the gene matches: 14. Full variable domain (rest looked up from reference TRBV28 and TRBJ1-3): DVKVTQSSRYLVKRTGEKVFLECVQDMDHENMFWYRQDPGLGLRLIYFSYDVKMKEKGDIPEGYSVSREKKERFSLILESASTNQTSMYLCATGWAGGFRGNTIYFGEGSWLTVV.